This TCR beta chain was documented in a study of OX40 agonist ivuxolimab in advanced cancers. Points from the study as a whole: Averaging showed that CD8+ T cells had more expanded clones than CD4+ did.

This clone appeared a single time. What it recognizes is unknown. Clones were sequenced by immunoSEQ multiplex PCR, and TCRdb holds only the in-frame ones, with some missing. The sample contains roughly 71,000 clones, around 85% of which appear only once. Germline CDR1 reads SGHTA; CDR2 reads FQGNSA. The CDR3 is 15 residues long. V dropped 2 bases and J dropped 5; count of bases not matched to a gene: 7. The clonotype was recovered from an adult with an advanced solid tumor such as melanoma, head and neck, liver or kidney cancer. This material consisted of CD4+ or CD8+ T cells sorted from blood, taken in a trial of the OX40 agonist ivuxolimab. J is TRBJ1-2 and V is TRBV7-2; 8 bases agree with TRBD1. Written as DNA, the CDR3 is TGTGCCAGCAGCTTATCGGACAGGGTACAGTATGGCTACACCTTC. Translated, it gives CASSLSDRVQYGYTF.